Listed below are T cell receptor beta chains from one sample, sequenced in a study of shared clonotypes between healthy human individuals. Produced via immunoSEQ multiplex PCR; TCRdb's table is partial and in-frame only. Of about 2.1 million clones detected, around 93% appear once; the ten largest clones hold about 1.6%. Input material: naive CD8+ T cells from PBMCs. The source is a man between 18 and 35 years old in good health. Some clones in this sample may be carry-over from other donors' samples. Both conserved end residues are part of each CDR3. The D gene is left open where the match is weak. Some rows have no size entry. The others give once, few or many, or a class for an expanded clone.

V	size	D	J	CDR3	DNA
TRBV27	-	-	TRBJ2-6	CASSSGPGSGANVLTF	TGTGCCAGCAGTTCGGGCCCAGGTTCTGGGGCCAACGTCCTGACTTTC
TRBV5-4	-	-	TRBJ2-7	CASSSPPVQSEQYF	TGTGCCAGCAGCTCCCCCCCCGTCCAGAGCGAGCAGTACTTC
TRBV9	-	-	TRBJ2-4	CASSVAGSWDIQYF	TGTGCCAGCAGCGTAGCAGGGTCTTGGGACATTCAGTACTTC
TRBV2	-	-	TRBJ1-1	CASSTDAGHLNTEAFF	TGTGCCAGCAGTACTGACGCGGGACATCTGAACACTGAAGCTTTCTTT
TRBV2	once	-	TRBJ2-1	CASSDGYRGGDEQFF	TGTGCCAGCAGTGATGGGTATAGGGGAGGCGATGAGCAGTTCTTC
TRBV29-1	-	TRBD2	TRBJ2-1	CSVPTSGRAYNEQFF	TGCAGCGTCCCGACTAGCGGGAGGGCCTACAATGAGCAGTTCTTC
TRBV28	-	-	TRBJ2-3	CASSLGTDTQYF	TGTGCCAGCAGTTTAGGCACAGATACGCAGTATTTT
TRBV13	-	TRBD1	TRBJ1-2	CASSWGDRESNYGYTF	TGTGCCAGCAGCTGGGGGGACAGAGAATCTAACTATGGCTACACCTTC
TRBV9	-	-	TRBJ2-4	CASSAAGLNKNIQYF	TGTGCCAGCAGCGCCGCGGGGTTAAACAAAAACATTCAGTACTTC
TRBV27	-	-	TRBJ2-1	CASSGHVGSAGNEQFF	TGTGCCAGCAGTGGGCACGTGGGTAGCGCGGGCAATGAGCAGTTCTTC
TRBV5-4	-	TRBD1	TRBJ1-2	CASSLRDRAPNYGYTF	TGTGCCAGCAGCTTGCGGGACAGGGCCCCTAACTATGGCTACACCTTC
TRBV11-2	-	-	TRBJ1-1	CASSAPGFMNTEAFF	TGTGCCAGCAGCGCCCCCGGGTTTATGAACACTGAAGCTTTCTTT
TRBV7-6	-	TRBD1	TRBJ2-5	CASSYRGGETQYF	TGTGCCAGCAGCTACAGGGGCGGGGAGACCCAGTACTTC
TRBV7-8	once	-	TRBJ1-6	CASSLARGANSPLHF	TGTGCCAGCAGCTTAGCGCGAGGGGCGAATTCACCCCTCCACTTT
TRBV7-6	-	-	TRBJ1-2	CASSLNIGGAEDNYGYTF	TGTGCCAGCAGTCTAAACATAGGAGGGGCCGAAGACAACTATGGCTACACCTTC
TRBV6-5	-	TRBD1	TRBJ2-2	CASSYSGTGSVWELFF	TGTGCCAGCAGTTACTCCGGGACAGGGAGCGTCTGGGAGCTGTTTTTT
TRBV27	-	-	TRBJ2-3	CASSFGNTDTQYF	TGTGCCAGCAGTTTTGGGAACACAGATACGCAGTATTTT